This T cell receptor beta chain was found in a study of blood T cell repertoires in COVID-19 (dated by TCRdb to 2019 to 2021). Background on the whole study: Collaborator samples came from the United States, Italy and Spain and covered acute and convalescent phases of COVID-19. The prospective study material was composed of cDNA or gDNA derived from T cells, B-cell-depleted T cells, or PBMCs. Deeply sampled blood TCRbeta repertoires from subjects exposed to, actively infected with, or recovered from COVID-19 were included in the dataset. The repertoires were released in a freely available public database intended as a resource for research on the immune response to SARS-CoV-2. The samples were drawn from two sources: the first 160 participants of the ongoing ImmuneRACE study, and 1,200 or so subjects contributed by 6 global collaborators. Nearly every sample came with metadata listing a de-identified subject ID, COVID-19 status, age in years and sex. Where available, HLA class I and class II types were taken from metadata supplied by the sample provider and were not determined by assay-based typing. On the study overall, not on this receptor specifically: The quantity of clinical and demographic metadata differed by source and by participant and was supplied without curation.

Each collaborating institution followed its own protocols to collect whole blood in K2EDTA tubes. For TCRbeta analysis, collaborators shipped samples as frozen whole blood, isolated PBMCs, or DNA extracted from either of those sample types. TCRbeta CDR3 regions were amplified from genomic DNA by means of the immunoSEQ Assay, a bias-controlled multiplex PCR. On the study's bioinformatics: The number of nucleated cells in each sample was estimated from the amplification of reference gene primers within the assay. To quantify the absolute abundance of each unique TCRbeta CDR3 rearrangement, sequence reads were collapsed and filtered. For each sample, productive Simpson clonality was calculated as the square root of Simpson's diversity index over productive rearrangements. Entries here come from immuneACCESS through TCRdb and include only in-frame sequences with V and J called. Some clones fail to appear in such tables; in the studies checked, an unresolved V gene covers under half of the shortfall, and the cause of the remainder is unknown. Clonal size and the V and J genes are those of that table, whereas D and trimming came from the DNA. This sample has over 60,000 clones in its table, and around 77% of those were observed once. 9% to 10% of the sample rests with the top ten.

Turning to this clone: Its cognate antigen has yet to be identified. Within one base of it there is no much larger clone, and no base qualities were kept.

Per the germline V gene, KGHDR is the CDR1 and SFDVKD is the CDR2. V ends up 6 bases short and J 2 bases short, with an unmatched junction base count of 9. The CDR3 holds 16 amino acids from the cysteine to the phenylalanine. The sequence is cut down to CDR3 DNA, 48 bases in frame from base 1. The chain is assembled from TRBV24-1 and TRBJ2-1, with 7 central nucleotides matching TRBD1. Material for sequencing was peripheral blood. This sequence originates from a human donor in a cohort sampled during active COVID-19. The CDR3 sequence is CATSSLQGETYNEQFF. The base sequence is TGTGCCACCAGTAGCTTGCAGGGGGAGACCTACAATGAGCAGTTCTTC.